This T cell receptor beta chain was profiled in a study of naive and memory T cell subsets. The SP2 primer and nested alpha and beta constant region primers amplified ligated cDNA in four rounds. For blood and skin samples, reverse transcription used TCR alpha and beta constant primers. MiXCR, applied by TCRdb to the 5' RACE reads, yields one record per CDR3 protein. The data contain around 56,000 distinct CDR3 sequences, approximately 8% of them singletons. Study results and caveats: TCR transcript changes with activation or differentiation may affect this RNA method.

The CDR3 totals 16 residues. CDR1 SGHRS and CDR2 YFSETQ come from the germline V gene. With 2 bases clipped from V and 6 bases from J, the junction kept 7 bases outside the gene matches. This clonotype was observed a few times. Its specificity is not known. TCR cDNA received a 3' ligated oligonucleotide that carried a UMI. Unsorted total RNA, roughly 1 to 1,100 ng, was DNase treated before reverse transcription. The chain has TRBV5-1 and TRBJ2-2; 10 bases agree with TRBD1. The TCR originated in a female donor in good health. The CDR3 here is CASSFKGTGDAGELFF. DNA for the CDR3: TGCGCCAGCAGCTTTAAAGGGACAGGGGATGCCGGGGAGCTGTTTTTT.